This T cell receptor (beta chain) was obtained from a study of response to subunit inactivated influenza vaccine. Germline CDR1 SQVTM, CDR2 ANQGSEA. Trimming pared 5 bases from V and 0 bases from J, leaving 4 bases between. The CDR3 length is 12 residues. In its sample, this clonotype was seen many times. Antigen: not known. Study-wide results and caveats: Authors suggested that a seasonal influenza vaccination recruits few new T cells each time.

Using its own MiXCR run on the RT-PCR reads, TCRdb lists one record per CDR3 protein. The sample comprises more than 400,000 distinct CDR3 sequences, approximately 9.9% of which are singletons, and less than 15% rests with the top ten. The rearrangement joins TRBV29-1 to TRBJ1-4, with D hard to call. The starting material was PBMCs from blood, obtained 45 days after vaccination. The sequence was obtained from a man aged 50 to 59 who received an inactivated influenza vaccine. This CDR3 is CSVSATNEKLFF. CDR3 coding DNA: TGCAGCGTTTCAGCAACTAATGAAAAACTGTTTTTT.